The clone carrying this TCR beta chain has more than one count but fewer than ten. Its antigen remains unidentified. In every case, the donor was a healthy Caucasian. CDR1 is SGHRS and CDR2 is YFSETQ in the germline V gene. Trimming at V came to 7 bases and at J to 8 bases, leaving 8 bases not matched to a gene. The length of the CDR3 is 14 residues. These data belong to a study of identical twins. TCRdb passed the 5' RACE reads through MiXCR, listing each CDR3 protein once. This sample has 450,000 to 650,000 distinct CDR3 sequences, with roughly 15% found just once. Study-level results: Researchers caution that invariant MAIT and iNKT cells could partly confound zero-insertion analyses. Among out-of-frame alpha sequences shared by twins, low generation probability occurred in excess.

These records were also assigned to another study, of yellow fever vaccine responses in identical twins.

The source of this sequence is a woman aged 18 to 35 in good health. Sequenced input: CD4+ T cells sorted from blood. V usage is TRBV5-1 and J usage is TRBJ1-4; 10 positions match TRBD1. The CDR3 sequence: CASSIGTGDEKLFF. CDR3 DNA: TGCGCCAGCTCTATTGGGACAGGGGACGAAAAACTGTTTTTT.